This passage covers 27 T cell receptor beta chains from one sample sequenced in a study of blood T cell repertoires in COVID-19. Profiling relied on immunoSEQ multiplex PCR, and the TCRdb table lists in-frame clones only, not all of them. Altogether hundreds of thousands of clones are present, just over 85% being singletons, with the ten largest covering 1.4%. The sequencing input was peripheral blood. The receptors come from a woman in her 30s with active or convalescent COVID-19.

The chain uses TRBV30 and TRBJ1-4, with 7 bases lining up with TRBD1. V shed 1 base, J shed 3 bases, and the junction held 5 bases outside the gene matches. Germline-derived CDR1 and CDR2 are GTSNPN and SVGIG (reference sequence). There are 15 residues in the CDR3. CDR3: CAWSETGAPNEKLFF. CDR3 DNA sequence: TGTGCCTGGAGTGAAACAGGGGCCCCTAATGAAAAACTGTTTTTT. Together with reference TRBV30 and TRBJ1-4, the CDR3 gives the full variable domain: SQTIHQWPATLVQPVGSPLSLECTVEGTSNPNLYWYRQAAGRGLQLLFYSVGIGQISSEVPQNLSASRPQDRQFILSSKKLLLSDSGFYLCAWSETGAPNEKLFFGSGTQLSVL.

The chain uses TRBV18 and TRBJ1-2, with TRBD1 identical over 7 bases. There are 15 residues in the CDR3. With 3 bases clipped from V and 2 bases from J, the junction kept 6 bases outside the gene matches. Germline loops: CDR1 KGHSH, CDR2 LQKENI. CDR3 in DNA: TGTGCCAGCTCACCGACGACAGGGAGGAACTATGGCTACACCTTC. Amino acid sequence: CASSPTTGRNYGYTF.

V and J are TRBV15 and TRBJ1-2; no firm D call. The germline V and J ends were trimmed by 1 base and 8 bases, with 8 bases remaining between them. The CDR3 is 12 amino acids. In germline, CDR1 is LNHNV, CDR2 YYDKDF (reference sequence). CDR3 amino acids: CATSRGEGGYTF. CDR3 in DNA: TGTGCCACCAGCAGAGGAGAGGGAGGCTACACCTTC.

This clone was counted once. Here the CDR3 DNA reads TGTGCCAGCAGTTTAGGGAGAAGCTCCTATAATTCACCCCTCCACTTT. It translates to CASSLGRSSYNSPLHF. V is TRBV27 and J is TRBJ1-6; the D is unclear. The V end was cut by 2 bases, the J end by 0 bases, with 8 bases between. Germline CDR1 reads MNHEY; CDR2 reads SMNVEV (reference sequence). The CDR3 extends over 16 amino acids.

V usage is TRBV6-2 or TRBV6-3 and J usage is TRBJ2-2; 11 bases are a match to TRBD1. Trimming removed 5 bases from V and 7 bases from J; junction bases left unmatched: 3. Germline V CDR1 and CDR2: MNHEY, SVGEGT. This CDR3 region has 14 residues. CDR3 region: CASSRTGGGGELFF. Written as DNA, the CDR3 is TGTGCCAGCAGTCGGACAGGGGGCGGCGGGGAGCTGTTTTTT.

The V gene is TRBV4-1, the J gene TRBJ1-5; D gene unclear. V was cut by 1 base and J by 3 bases, with 10 bases left in between. CDR1 and CDR2 (germline): MGHRA, YSYEKL. This CDR3 spans 15 amino acids. CDR3 nucleotides: TGCGCCAGCAGCCAAGTTGGGCAGTCCAATCAGCCCCAGCATTTT. Its translation is CASSQVGQSNQPQHF.

The CDR3 DNA follows: TGCGCCAGCAGCACCAGCGCCGGTGGCGCCTACGAGCAGTACTTC. Translated: CASSTSAGGAYEQYF. The chain carries TRBV4-1 and TRBJ2-7; D gene uncertain. Trimming removed 5 bases from V and 2 bases from J, with 16 bases in between. Germline values: CDR1 MGHRA, CDR2 YSYEKL. CDR3 length: 15 amino acids.

This clone came up a few times. The chain joins TRBV6-6 to TRBJ2-3, with D perhaps matching TRBD2 (5 bases). The germline V gene encodes CDR1 MNHNY and CDR2 SVGAGI (reference sequence). The CDR3 consists of 18 residues. V was trimmed by 5 bases and J by 2 bases, leaving 23 bases between them. CDR3 loop: CASSPRPSMAVITDTQYF. CDR3 sequence (DNA): TGTGCCAGCAGTCCCCGACCTAGCATGGCGGTAATCACAGATACGCAGTATTTT.

The CDR3 loop is CASSWDRGLGNTIYF. The CDR3 DNA follows: TGTGCCAGCAGTTGGGACAGGGGTCTTGGAAACACCATATATTTT. The V gene is TRBV6-6, the J gene TRBJ1-3; 10 nucleotides match TRBD1. There are 15 residues in the CDR3. Germline V CDR1 and CDR2: MNHNY, SVGAGI (reference sequence). Trimming removed 4 bases from V and 3 bases from J; junction bases left unmatched: 3.

The CDR3 nucleotides are TGTGCCAGTACCTCCCAGGTGTTGGGACAGGGGTTGTGGTCAGATACGCAGTATTTT. It codes for CASTSQVLGQGLWSDTQYF. This sequence joins TRBV19 and TRBJ2-3; 10 bases map to TRBD1. The trim removed 7 bases at V and 4 bases at J, leaving 20 bases unmatched. There are 19 residues in the CDR3. Germline lookup yields CDR1 LNHDA and CDR2 SQIVND (reference sequence).

This sequence joins TRBV19 and TRBJ1-3, with D possibly matching TRBD1 (5 bases). Germline V gene lookup returns CDR1 LNHDA and CDR2 SQIVND (reference sequence). The CDR3 has 16 amino acids. Trimming pared 5 bases from V and 1 base from J, leaving 15 bases between. The CDR3 DNA sequence: TGTGCCAGTAGTTCACCCCAAAAGGGGTCTGGAAACACCATATATTTT. Translated: CASSSPQKGSGNTIYF.

This sequence joins TRBV30 and TRBJ2-7; 8 nucleotides agree with TRBD1. CDR1 and CDR2 (germline): GTSNPN, SVGIG (reference sequence). This CDR3 has 14 residues. Trimming removed 0 bases from V and 1 base from J; junction bases left unmatched: 2. The CDR3 reads CAWSVWTGSYEQYF. CDR3 DNA: TGTGCCTGGAGTGTTTGGACAGGGTCCTACGAGCAGTACTTC.

This chain connects TRBV18 to TRBJ1-1; D is unclear. The CDR3 runs to 13 residues. Trimming left V 5 bases short and J 0 bases short, with 7 bases between. The germline V gene encodes CDR1 KGHSH and CDR2 LQKENI. The CDR3 bases are TGTGCCAGCTCAGGAGGGTTGAACACTGAAGCTTTCTTT. This codes for CASSGGLNTEAFF.

The gene calls are TRBV19 and TRBJ1-6; 8 bases match TRBD1. This CDR3 has 16 amino acids. Germline V gene lookup returns CDR1 LNHDA and CDR2 SQIVND (reference sequence). V dropped 5 bases and J dropped 7; count of bases not matched to a gene: 10. The CDR3 sequence is CASSPKDRGNNSPLHF. The CDR3 nucleotides are TGTGCCAGTAGTCCGAAAGACAGGGGAAACAATTCACCCCTCCACTTT.

The rearrangement links TRBV6-5 to TRBJ1-5; possible D gene TRBD1, 6 bases. V was clipped by 2 bases and J by 6 bases, with 11 bases between them. Germline loops: CDR1 MNHEY, CDR2 SVGAGI. The CDR3 has 14 amino acids. The CDR3 nucleotides read TGTGCCAGCAGTTACCCACAGGGTTTTCAGCCCCAGCATTTT. As protein: CASSYPQGFQPQHF.

The chain has TRBV11-2 and TRBJ1-2; D is undetermined. Trimming cost V 6 bases and J 8 bases, with 13 bases left between them. Germline values: CDR1 SGHAT, CDR2 FQNNGV. CDR3 length: 12 residues. The CDR3 protein is CASSSGSRGYTF. CDR3 in DNA: TGTGCCAGCAGTTCGGGAAGTCGGGGCTACACCTTC.

The rearrangement links TRBV4-1 to TRBJ1-5; 8 bases match TRBD1. Germline V lookup: CDR1 MGHRA, CDR2 YSYEKL. The CDR3 is 16 amino acids. V shed 2 bases and J 5 bases; nucleotides not matched to a gene: 8. CDR3 DNA: TGCGCCAGCAGCCAACCACAGGGGGAGGTCGATCAGCCCCAGCATTTT. Its protein product is CASSQPQGEVDQPQHF.

This rearrangement joins TRBV10-3 to TRBJ1-5; TRBD1 matches at 7 bases. Germline CDR1 is ENHRY and CDR2 is SYGVKD. The V and J ends lost 0 bases and 7 bases, in that order; junction bases with no gene match: 3. The CDR3 runs to 14 residues. CDR3 sequence: CAISESTGSQPQHF. The CDR3 DNA sequence: TGTGCCATCAGTGAGTCGACAGGGTCCCAGCCCCAGCATTTT.

This clone was picked up one time. This chain uses TRBV30 with TRBJ1-1; D is unresolved. The germline CDR1 and CDR2 sequences are GTSNPN and SVGIG (reference sequence). CDR3 length equals 13 residues. The germline V and J ends were trimmed by 0 bases and 6 bases, with 11 bases remaining between them. In DNA form, the CDR3 reads TGTGCCTGGAGTGTCAGTAAAGTCGCTGAAGCTTTCTTT. Its translation is CAWSVSKVAEAFF. Variable domain in full (rest from reference TRBV30 and TRBJ1-1): SQTIHQWPATLVQPVGSPLSLECTVEGTSNPNLYWYRQAAGRGLQLLFYSVGIGQISSEVPQNLSASRPQDRQFILSSKKLLLSDSGFYLCAWSVSKVAEAFFGQGTRLTVV.

The rearrangement links TRBV19 to TRBJ1-5, with 10 bases fitting TRBD1. This CDR3 has 15 amino acids. Germline CDR1 reads LNHDA; CDR2 reads SQIVND (reference sequence). The J segment lost 7 bases and the V segment lost 7 bases, leaving 10 bases of the junction unmatched. The CDR3 spells CASMADRGRSQPQHF. DNA of the CDR3: TGTGCCAGTATGGCAGACAGGGGGCGATCCCAGCCCCAGCATTTT.

The chain carries TRBV15 and TRBJ1-6; 8 bases align to TRBD1. The CDR3 is 18 amino acids. After removal of 1 base from V and 5 bases from J, the junction contained 10 bases not matched to a gene. The V gene's germline CDR1 is LNHNV and CDR2 YYDKDF (reference sequence). CDR3 loop: CATSRGLAGGRNNSPLHF. The CDR3 DNA follows: TGTGCCACCAGCAGAGGACTCGCAGGGGGCCGGAATAATTCACCCCTCCACTTT. Together with reference TRBV15 and TRBJ1-6, the CDR3 gives the full variable domain: DAMVIQNPRYQVTQFGKPVTLSCSQTLNHNVMYWYQQKSSQAPKLLFHYYDKDFNNEADTPDNFQSRRPNTSFCFLDIRSPGLGDTAMYLCATSRGLAGGRNNSPLHFGNGTRLTVT.

The V gene is TRBV28, the J gene TRBJ1-6, with 9 bases fitting TRBD1. CDR3 length: 14 amino acids. In germline, CDR1 is MDHEN, CDR2 SYDVKM. J was trimmed by 4 bases and V by 10 bases; bases with no gene match: 5. The CDR3: CAIPGTGYNSPLHF. The CDR3, as DNA: TGTGCCATCCCCGGGACAGGGTATAATTCACCCCTCCACTTT. The whole variable domain, filled in from reference TRBV28 and TRBJ1-6, reads DVKVTQSSRYLVKRTGEKVFLECVQDMDHENMFWYRQDPGLGLRLIYFSYDVKMKEKGDIPEGYSVSREKKERFSLILESASTNQTSMYLCAIPGTGYNSPLHFGNGTRLTVT.

V usage is TRBV15 and J usage is TRBJ2-5; 8 bases line up with TRBD2. The germline gives CDR1 LNHNV, CDR2 YYDKDF (reference sequence). CDR3 size: 14 residues. V gave up 1 base and J gave up 5 bases; unmatched junction bases: 3. This chain's CDR3 is CATSRGAGDETQYF. The CDR3 nucleotides are TGTGCCACCAGCAGAGGAGCGGGAGACGAGACCCAGTACTTC.

A single count supports this clone. The V call is TRBV6-5, the J call TRBJ2-3; 9 nucleotides line up with TRBD1. Germline trimming cut 6 bases from V and 5 bases from J; bases unmatched to any gene: 6. This CDR3 contains 14 residues. Germline V gene sequence: CDR1 MNHEY, CDR2 SVGAGI. CDR3 residues: CASRRGQGLDTQYF. The DNA of the CDR3 is TGTGCCAGCAGAAGGGGACAGGGTTTAGATACGCAGTATTTT.

The chain joins TRBV4-1 to TRBJ1-3, with a possible D match to TRBD1 (5 bases). This CDR3 is built from 15 residues. Germline V CDR1 and CDR2: MGHRA, YSYEKL. V lost 4 bases and J lost 4, with 14 bases in between. CDR3 sequence reads: CASSLNGGSGNTIYF. CDR3 bases: TGCGCCAGCAGCCTAAATGGGGGGTCAGGAAACACCATATATTTT.

This chain joins TRBV19 and TRBJ2-1; 8 nucleotides match TRBD2. The CDR3 length is 15 residues. Germline V gene lookup returns CDR1 LNHDA and CDR2 SQIVND (reference sequence). With V trimmed by 8 bases and J by 4 bases, 10 bases remained unmatched. DNA of the CDR3: TGTGCCAGTCGTCCCAGCGGGGGAGGTTACAATGAGCAGTTCTTC. This encodes CASRPSGGGYNEQFF.

V and J are TRBV10-1 and TRBJ2-5; 9 positions match TRBD1. The V and J ends lost 0 bases and 1 base, in that order; junction bases with no gene match: 6. This CDR3 has 17 amino acids. Germline-derived CDR1 and CDR2 are WNHNN and SYGVQD (reference sequence). CDR3 coding DNA: TGCGCCAGCAGTGAGTCGGGGGACAGGGCGATCCAAGAGACCCAGTACTTC. This codes for CASSESGDRAIQETQYF.